The present entry profiles one TCR beta chain with its context. Its target is not known. The sample originates from a study of CD8 T cells in ankylosing spondylitis. General study findings and limits: Disease-linked clones reportedly showed significant enrichment in matched ankylosing spondylitis synovial fluid. Typical of ankylosing spondylitis blood, it appeared, was a TCR beta motif of eight highly homologous variants. Clones linked with disease were CD8+ and fairly uncommon in the peripheral blood.

CDR3 length equals 13 residues. Germline V gives CDR1 KGHDR, CDR2 SFDVKD. Trimming pared 5 bases from V and 5 bases from J, leaving 10 bases between. The authors made TCR beta libraries by quantitative 5'-RACE with molecular barcodes. Each CDR3 protein is one row after TCRdb ran MiXCR on the 5' RACE reads. The table shows 300,000 to 350,000 distinct CDR3 sequences, with under 25% occurring only once. Sequences were obtained from blood, either unsorted or a sorted T cell fraction (not recorded which). The TCR originated in a female donor with ankylosing spondylitis or in good health (not recorded which). The J gene is TRBJ2-3, the V gene TRBV24-1, with D unclear. The CDR3 DNA reads as TGTGCCACCAGTGCCAGCAGGCGAGATACGCAGTATTTT. Amino acid sequence: CATSASRRDTQYF.